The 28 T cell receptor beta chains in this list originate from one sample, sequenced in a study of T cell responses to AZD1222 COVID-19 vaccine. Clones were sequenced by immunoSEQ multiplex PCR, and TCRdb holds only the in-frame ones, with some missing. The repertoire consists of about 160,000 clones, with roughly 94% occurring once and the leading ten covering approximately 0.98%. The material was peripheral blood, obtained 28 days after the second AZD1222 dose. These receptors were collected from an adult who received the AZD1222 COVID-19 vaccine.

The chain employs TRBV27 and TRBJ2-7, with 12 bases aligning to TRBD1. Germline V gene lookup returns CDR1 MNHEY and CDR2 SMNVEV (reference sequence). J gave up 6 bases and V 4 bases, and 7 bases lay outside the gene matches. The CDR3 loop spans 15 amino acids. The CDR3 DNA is TGTGCCAGCAGTTCCGGGACAGGGGGCGCATTCGAGCAGTACTTC. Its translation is CASSSGTGGAFEQYF.

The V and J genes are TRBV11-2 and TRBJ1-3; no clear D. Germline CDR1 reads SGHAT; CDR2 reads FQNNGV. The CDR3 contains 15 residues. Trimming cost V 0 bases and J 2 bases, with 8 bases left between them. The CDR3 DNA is TGTGCCAGCAGCTTAGATTGGCGTGCTGGAAACACCATATATTTT. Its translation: CASSLDWRAGNTIYF.

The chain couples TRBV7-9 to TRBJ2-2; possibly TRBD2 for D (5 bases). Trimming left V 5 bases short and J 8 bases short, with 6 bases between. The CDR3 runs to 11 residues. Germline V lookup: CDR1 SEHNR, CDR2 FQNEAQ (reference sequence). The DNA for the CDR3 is TGTGCCAGCAGCCGCGGGGGGGAGCTGTTTTTT. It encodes CASSRGGELFF. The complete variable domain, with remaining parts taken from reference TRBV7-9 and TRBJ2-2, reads DTGVSQNPRHKITKRGQNVTFRCDPISEHNRLYWYRQTLGQGPEFLTYFQNEAQLEKSRLLSDRFSAERPKGSFSTLEIQRTEQGDSAMYLCASSRGGELFFGEGSRLTVL.

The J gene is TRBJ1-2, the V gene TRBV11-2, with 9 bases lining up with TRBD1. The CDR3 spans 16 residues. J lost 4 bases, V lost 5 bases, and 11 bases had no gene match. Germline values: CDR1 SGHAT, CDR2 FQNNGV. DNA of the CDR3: TGTGCCAGCAGCCCGCCACAGGGGGCTCTCCCCTATGGCTACACCTTC. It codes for CASSPPQGALPYGYTF.

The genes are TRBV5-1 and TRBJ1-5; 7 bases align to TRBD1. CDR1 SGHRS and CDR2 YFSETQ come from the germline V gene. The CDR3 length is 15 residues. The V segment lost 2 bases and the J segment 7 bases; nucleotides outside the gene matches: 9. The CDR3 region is CASSLSGQAGQPQHF. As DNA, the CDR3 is TGCGCCAGCAGCTTATCCGGACAGGCCGGCCAGCCCCAGCATTTT.

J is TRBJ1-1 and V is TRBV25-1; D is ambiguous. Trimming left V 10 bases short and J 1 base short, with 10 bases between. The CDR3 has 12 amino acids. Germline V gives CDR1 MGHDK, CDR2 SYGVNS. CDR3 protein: CATSQGNTEAFF. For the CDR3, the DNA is TGTGCCACCTCTCAAGGGAACACTGAAGCTTTCTTT. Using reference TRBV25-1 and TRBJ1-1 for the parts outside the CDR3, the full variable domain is EADIYQTPRYLVIGTGKKITLECSQTMGHDKMYWYQQDPGMELHLIHYSYGVNSTEKGDLSSESTVSRIRTEHFPLTLESARPSHTSQYLCATSQGNTEAFFGQGTRLTVV.

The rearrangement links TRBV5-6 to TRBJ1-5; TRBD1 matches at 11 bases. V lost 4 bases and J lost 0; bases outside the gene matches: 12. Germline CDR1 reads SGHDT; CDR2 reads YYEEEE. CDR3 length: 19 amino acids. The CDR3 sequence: CASSVYFGTGGYSNQPQHF. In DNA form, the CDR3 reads TGTGCCAGCAGCGTATACTTCGGGACAGGGGGATATAGCAATCAGCCCCAGCATTTT.

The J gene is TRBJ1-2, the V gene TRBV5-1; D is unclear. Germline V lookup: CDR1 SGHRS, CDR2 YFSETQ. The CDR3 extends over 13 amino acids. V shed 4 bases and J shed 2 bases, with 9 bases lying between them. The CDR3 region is CASSPSGNYGYTF. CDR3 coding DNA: TGCGCCAGCAGCCCCTCCGGGAACTATGGCTACACCTTC.

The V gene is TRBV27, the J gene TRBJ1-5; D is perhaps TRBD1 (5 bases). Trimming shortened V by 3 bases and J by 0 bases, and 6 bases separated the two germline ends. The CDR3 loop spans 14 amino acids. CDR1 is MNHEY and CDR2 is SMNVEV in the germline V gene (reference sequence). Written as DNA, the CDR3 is TGTGCCAGCAGTTTTGGGGGTAGCAATCAGCCCCAGCATTTT. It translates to CASSFGGSNQPQHF.

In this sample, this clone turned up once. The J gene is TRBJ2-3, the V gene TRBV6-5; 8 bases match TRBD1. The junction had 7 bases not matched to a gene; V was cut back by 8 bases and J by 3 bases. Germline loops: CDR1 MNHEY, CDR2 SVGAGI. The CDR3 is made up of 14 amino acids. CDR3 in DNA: TGTGCCAGCGGGCAGGGGGCGCAGACAGATACGCAGTATTTT. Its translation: CASGQGAQTDTQYF.

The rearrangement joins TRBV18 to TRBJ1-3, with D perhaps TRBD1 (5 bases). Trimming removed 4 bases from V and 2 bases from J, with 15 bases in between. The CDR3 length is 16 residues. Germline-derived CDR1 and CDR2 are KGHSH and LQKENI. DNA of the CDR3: TGTGCCAGCTCACTGCTTGGGGGTTCAACTGGAAACACCATATATTTT. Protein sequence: CASSLLGGSTGNTIYF.

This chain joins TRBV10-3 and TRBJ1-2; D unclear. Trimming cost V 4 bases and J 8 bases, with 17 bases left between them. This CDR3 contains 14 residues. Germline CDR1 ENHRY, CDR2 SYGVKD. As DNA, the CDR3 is TGTGCCATCAGTGCCCCAGTCGACTACGGCGGCTACACCTTC. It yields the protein CAISAPVDYGGYTF.

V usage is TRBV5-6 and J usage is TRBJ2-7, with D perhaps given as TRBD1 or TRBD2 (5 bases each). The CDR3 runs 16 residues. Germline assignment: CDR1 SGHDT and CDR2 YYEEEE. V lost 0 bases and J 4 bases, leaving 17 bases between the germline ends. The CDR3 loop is CASSLAGTTTTYEQYF. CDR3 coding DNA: TGTGCCAGCAGCTTGGCGGGGACCACCACGACGTACGAGCAGTACTTC.

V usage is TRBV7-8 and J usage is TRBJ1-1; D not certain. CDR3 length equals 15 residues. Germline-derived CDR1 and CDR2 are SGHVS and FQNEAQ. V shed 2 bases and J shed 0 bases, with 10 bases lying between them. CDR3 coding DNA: TGTGCCAGCAGCTTAAGGACGGGCATGAACACTGAAGCTTTCTTT. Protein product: CASSLRTGMNTEAFF.

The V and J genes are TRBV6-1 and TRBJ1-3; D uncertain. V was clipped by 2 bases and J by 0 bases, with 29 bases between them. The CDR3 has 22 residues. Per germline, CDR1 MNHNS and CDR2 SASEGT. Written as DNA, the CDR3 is TGTGCCAGCAGTGAAAGGATTCGGGTGAGAGTCCCTGGTGGCCTCTCTGGAAACACCATATATTTT. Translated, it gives CASSERIRVRVPGGLSGNTIYF.

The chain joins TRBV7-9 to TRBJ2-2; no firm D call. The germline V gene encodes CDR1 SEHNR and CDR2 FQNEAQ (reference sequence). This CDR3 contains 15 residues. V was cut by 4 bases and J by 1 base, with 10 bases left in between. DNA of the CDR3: TGTGCCAGCAGCTCTAAATGGGGGAACACCGGGGAGCTGTTTTTT. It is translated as CASSSKWGNTGELFF.

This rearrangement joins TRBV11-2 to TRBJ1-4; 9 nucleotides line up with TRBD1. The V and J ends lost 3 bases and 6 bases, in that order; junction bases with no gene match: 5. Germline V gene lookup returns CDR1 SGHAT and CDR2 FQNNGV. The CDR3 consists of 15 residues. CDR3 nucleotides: TGTGCCAGCAGCTTCACAGGGGGCACGGATGAAAAACTGTTTTTT. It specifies CASSFTGGTDEKLFF.

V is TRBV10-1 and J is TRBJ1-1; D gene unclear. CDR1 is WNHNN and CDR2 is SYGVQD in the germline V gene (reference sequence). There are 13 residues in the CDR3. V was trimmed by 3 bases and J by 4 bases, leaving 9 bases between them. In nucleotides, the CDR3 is TGCGCCAGCAGTGAACGGGTGGGCACTGAAGCTTTCTTT. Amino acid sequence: CASSERVGTEAFF.

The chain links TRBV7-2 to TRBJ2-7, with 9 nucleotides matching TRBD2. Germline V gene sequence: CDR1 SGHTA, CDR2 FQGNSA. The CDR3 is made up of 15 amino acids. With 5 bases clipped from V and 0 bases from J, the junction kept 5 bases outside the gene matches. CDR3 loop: CASSRAAGGSYEQYF. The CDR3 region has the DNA TGTGCCAGCAGCCGTGCAGCGGGGGGCTCCTACGAGCAGTACTTC. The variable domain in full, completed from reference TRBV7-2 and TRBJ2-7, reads GAGVSQSPSNKVTEKGKDVELRCDPISGHTALYWYRQSLGQGLEFLIYFQGNSAPDKSGLPSDRFSAERTGGSVSTLTIQRTQQEDSAVYLCASSRAAGGSYEQYFGPGTRLTVT.

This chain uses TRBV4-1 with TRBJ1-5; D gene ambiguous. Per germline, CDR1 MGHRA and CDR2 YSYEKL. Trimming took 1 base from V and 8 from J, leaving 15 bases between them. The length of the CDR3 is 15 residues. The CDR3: CASSQVFGNSEPQHF. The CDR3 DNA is TGCGCCAGCAGCCAAGTGTTCGGGAATAGCGAGCCCCAGCATTTT.

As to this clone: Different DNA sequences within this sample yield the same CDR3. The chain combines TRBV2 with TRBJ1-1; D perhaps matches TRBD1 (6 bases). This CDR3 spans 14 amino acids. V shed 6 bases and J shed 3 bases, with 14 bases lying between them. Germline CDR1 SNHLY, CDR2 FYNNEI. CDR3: CASSELTGDTEAFF. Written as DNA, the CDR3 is TGTGCCAGCAGCGAACTGACAGGAGACACTGAAGCTTTCTTT.

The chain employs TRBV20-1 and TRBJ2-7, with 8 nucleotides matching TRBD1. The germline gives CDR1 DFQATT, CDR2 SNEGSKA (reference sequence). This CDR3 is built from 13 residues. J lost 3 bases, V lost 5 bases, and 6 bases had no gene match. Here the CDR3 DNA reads TGCAGTGCTGGTGGACAGGGTCTCTACGAGCAGTACTTC. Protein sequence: CSAGGQGLYEQYF.

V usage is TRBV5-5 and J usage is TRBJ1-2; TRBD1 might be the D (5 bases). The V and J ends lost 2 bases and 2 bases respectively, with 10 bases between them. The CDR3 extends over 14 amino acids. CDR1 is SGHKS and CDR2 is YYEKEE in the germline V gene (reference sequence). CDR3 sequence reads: CASSFRDANYGYTF. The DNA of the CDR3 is TGTGCCAGCAGCTTTCGGGACGCGAACTATGGCTACACCTTC. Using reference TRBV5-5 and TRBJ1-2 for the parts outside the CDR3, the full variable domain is DAGVTQSPTHLIKTRGQQVTLRCSPISGHKSVSWYQQVLGQGPQFIFQYYEKEERGRGNFPDRFSARQFPNYSSELNVNALLLGDSALYLCASSFRDANYGYTFGSGTRLTVV.

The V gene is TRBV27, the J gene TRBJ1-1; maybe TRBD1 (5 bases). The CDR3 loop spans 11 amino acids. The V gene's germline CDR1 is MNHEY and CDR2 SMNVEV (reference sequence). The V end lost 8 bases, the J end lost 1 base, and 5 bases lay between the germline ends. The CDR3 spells CASQGNTEAFF. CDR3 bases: TGTGCCAGCCAGGGGAACACTGAAGCTTTCTTT.

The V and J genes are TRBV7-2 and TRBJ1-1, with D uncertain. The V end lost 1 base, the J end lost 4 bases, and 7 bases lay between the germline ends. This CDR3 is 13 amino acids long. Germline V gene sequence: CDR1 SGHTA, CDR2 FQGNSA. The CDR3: CASSLVRGTEAFF. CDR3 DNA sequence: TGTGCCAGCAGCTTAGTCCGCGGCACTGAAGCTTTCTTT.

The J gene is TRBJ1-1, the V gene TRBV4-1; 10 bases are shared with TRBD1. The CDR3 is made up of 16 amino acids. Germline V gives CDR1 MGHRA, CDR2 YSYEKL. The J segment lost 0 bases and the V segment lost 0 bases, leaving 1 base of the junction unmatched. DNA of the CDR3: TGCGCCAGCAGCCAAGATGGGACAGGGGTGAACACTGAAGCTTTCTTT. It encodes CASSQDGTGVNTEAFF.

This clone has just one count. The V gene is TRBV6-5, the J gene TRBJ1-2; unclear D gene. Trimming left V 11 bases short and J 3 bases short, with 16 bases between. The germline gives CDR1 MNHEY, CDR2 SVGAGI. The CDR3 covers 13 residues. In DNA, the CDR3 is TGTGCCGAAGGAGGCGGTCTTGACTATGGCTACACCTTC. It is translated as CAEGGGLDYGYTF.

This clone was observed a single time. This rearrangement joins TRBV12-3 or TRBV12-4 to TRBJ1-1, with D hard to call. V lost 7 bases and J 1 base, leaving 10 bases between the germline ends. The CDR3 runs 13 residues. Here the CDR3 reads CASIMSGNTEAFF. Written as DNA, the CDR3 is TGTGCCAGCATAATGTCCGGGAACACTGAAGCTTTCTTT.